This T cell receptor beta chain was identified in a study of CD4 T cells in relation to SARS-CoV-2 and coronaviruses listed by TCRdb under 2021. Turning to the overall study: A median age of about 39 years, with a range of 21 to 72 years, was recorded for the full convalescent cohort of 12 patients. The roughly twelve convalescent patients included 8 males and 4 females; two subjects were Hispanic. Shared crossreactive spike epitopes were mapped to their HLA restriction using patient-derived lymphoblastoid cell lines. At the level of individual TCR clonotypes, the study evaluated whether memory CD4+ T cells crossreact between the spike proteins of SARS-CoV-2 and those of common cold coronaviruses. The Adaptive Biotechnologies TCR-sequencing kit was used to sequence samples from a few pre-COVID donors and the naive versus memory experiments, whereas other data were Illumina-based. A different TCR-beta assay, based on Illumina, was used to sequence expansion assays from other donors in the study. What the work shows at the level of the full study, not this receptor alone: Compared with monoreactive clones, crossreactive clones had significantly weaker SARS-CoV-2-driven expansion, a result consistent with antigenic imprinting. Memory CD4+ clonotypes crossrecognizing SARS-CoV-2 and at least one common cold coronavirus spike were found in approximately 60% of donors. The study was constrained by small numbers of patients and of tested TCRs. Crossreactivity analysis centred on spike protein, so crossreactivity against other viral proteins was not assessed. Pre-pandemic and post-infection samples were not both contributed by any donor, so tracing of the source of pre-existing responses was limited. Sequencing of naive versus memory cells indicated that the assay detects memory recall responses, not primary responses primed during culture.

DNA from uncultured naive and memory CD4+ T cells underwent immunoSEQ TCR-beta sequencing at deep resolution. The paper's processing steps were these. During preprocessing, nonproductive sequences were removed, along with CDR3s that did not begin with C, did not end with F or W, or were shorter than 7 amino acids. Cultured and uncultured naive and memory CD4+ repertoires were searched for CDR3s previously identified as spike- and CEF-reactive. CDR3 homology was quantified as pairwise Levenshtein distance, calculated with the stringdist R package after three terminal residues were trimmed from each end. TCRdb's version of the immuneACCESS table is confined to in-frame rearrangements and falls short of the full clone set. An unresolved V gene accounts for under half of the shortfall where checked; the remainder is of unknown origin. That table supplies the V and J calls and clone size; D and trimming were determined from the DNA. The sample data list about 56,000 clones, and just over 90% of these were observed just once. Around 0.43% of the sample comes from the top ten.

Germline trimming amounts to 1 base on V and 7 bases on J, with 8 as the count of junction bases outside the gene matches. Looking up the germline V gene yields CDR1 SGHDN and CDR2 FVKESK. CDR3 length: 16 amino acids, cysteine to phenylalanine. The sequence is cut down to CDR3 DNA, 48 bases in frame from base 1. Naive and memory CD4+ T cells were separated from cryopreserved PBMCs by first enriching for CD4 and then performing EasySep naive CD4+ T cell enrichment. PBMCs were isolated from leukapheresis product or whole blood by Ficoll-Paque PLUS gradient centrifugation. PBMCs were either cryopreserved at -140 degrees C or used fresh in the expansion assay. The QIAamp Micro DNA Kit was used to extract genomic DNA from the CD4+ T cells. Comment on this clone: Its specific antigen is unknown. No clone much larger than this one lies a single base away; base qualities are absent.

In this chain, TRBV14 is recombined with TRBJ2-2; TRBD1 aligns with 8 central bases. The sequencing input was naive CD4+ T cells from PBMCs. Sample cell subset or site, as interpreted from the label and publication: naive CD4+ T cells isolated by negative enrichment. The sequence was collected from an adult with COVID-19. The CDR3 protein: CASSQARDRSFGELFF. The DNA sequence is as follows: TGTGCCAGCAGCCAAGCCCGGGACAGGTCCTTCGGGGAGCTGTTTTTT.